The clone carrying this T cell receptor beta chain appeared many times. This record comes from a study of blood T cells in healthy people across ages. Deletions cut 1 base from V and 0 bases from J, with 3 bases between. The germline V gene has CDR1 MNHEY and CDR2 SMNVEV (reference sequence). The CDR3 runs 14 residues. Primed by a sample-barcoded 5' primer and a J-beta primer mix, a second PCR proceeded for 7 to 11 cycles. All cDNA molecules were each tagged by a template-switch adaptor with 12 random nucleotides. TCRdb reanalysed the 5' RACE reads using MiXCR and keeps one entry per CDR3 protein. Found here are hundreds of thousands of distinct CDR3 sequences, about 34% of them singletons; the top ten hold approximately 15%.

The chain joins TRBV27 to TRBJ1-4; D call uncertain. Sequencing was done on a sample of blood. The TCR sequence derives from a woman older than 75 in good health. The CDR3 protein is CASSLWATNEKLFF. The CDR3 DNA follows: TGTGCCAGCAGTTTATGGGCAACTAATGAAAAACTGTTTTTT. The whole variable domain, filled in from reference TRBV27 and TRBJ1-4, reads EAQVTQNPRYLITVTGKKLTVTCSQNMNHEYMSWYRQDPGLGLRQIYYSMNVEVTDKGDVPEGYKVSRKEKRNFPLILESPSPNQTSLYFCASSLWATNEKLFFGSGTQLSVL.